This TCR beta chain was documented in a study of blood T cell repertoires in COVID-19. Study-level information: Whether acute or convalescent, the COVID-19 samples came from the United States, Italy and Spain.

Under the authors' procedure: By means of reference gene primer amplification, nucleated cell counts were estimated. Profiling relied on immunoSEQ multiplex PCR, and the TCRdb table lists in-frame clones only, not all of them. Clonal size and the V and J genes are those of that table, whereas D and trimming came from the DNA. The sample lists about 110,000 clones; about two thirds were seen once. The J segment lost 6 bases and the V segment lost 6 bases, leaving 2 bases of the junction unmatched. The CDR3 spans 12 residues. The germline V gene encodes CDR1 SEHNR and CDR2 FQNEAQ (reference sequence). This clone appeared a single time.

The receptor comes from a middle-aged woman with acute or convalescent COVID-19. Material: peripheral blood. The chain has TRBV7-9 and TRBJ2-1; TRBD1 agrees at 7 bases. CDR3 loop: CASRGTVNEQFF. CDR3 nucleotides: TGTGCCAGCAGGGGGACAGTCAATGAGCAGTTCTTC.